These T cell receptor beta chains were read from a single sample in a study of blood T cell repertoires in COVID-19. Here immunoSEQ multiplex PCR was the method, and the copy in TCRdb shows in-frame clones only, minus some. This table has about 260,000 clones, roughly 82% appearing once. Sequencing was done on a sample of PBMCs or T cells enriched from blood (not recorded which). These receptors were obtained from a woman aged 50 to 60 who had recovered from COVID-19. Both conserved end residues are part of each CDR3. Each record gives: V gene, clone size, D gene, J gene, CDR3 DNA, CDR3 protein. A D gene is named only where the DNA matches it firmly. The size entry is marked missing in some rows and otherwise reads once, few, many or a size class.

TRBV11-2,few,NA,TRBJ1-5,TGTGCCAGCAGCTTAGACGTCCAGCCCCAGCATTTT,CASSLDVQPQHF
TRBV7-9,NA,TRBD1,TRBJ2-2,TGTGCCAGCAGACCTCGTGACAGGGCGAACACCGGGGAGCTGTTTTTT,CASRPRDRANTGELFF
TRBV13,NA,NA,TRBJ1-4,TGTGCCAGCAGCTTGGGGGGATCTGGGGAAAAACTGTTTTTT,CASSLGGSGEKLFF
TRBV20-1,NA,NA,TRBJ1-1,TGCAGTGCTAGAGCCGTTGAAGCTTTCTTT,CSARAVEAFF
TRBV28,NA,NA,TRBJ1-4,TGTGCCAGCGGCAGGAATAATGAAAAACTGTTTTTT,CASGRNNEKLFF
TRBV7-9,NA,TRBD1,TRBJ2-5,TGTGCCAGCAGTTCCCAGGGGGTAGAGACCCAGTACTTC,CASSSQGVETQYF
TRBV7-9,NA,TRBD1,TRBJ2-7,TGTGCCAGCAGCAAGGGACAGGAGCAGTACTTC,CASSKGQEQYF
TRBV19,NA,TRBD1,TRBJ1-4,TGTGCCAGTAGTATGAAAGGGGGCGAAAAACTGTTTTTT,CASSMKGGEKLFF
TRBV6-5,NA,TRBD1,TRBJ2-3,TGTGCCAGCAGGTGGACAGGGAGCACAGATACGCAGTATTTT,CASRWTGSTDTQYF
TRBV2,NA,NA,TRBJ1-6,TGTGCCAGCAGTCCTGGGGCCGGCCTAAATTCACCCCTCCACTTT,CASSPGAGLNSPLHF
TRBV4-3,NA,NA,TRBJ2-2,TGCGCCAGCAGCTCCTTTGGGGGGAGGAACACCGGGGAGCTGTTTTTT,CASSSFGGRNTGELFF
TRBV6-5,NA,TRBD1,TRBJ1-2,TGTGCCAGCAGTTACGAACCCGGACAGGGGATCATTAGCTACACCTTC,CASSYEPGQGIISYTF
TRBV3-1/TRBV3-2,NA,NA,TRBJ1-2,TGTGCCAGCAGCCAAGGGGTGGGCGTTTCACCCTATGGCTACACCTTC,CASSQGVGVSPYGYTF
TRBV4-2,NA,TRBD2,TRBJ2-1,TGTGCCAGCAGCTTAAGACCACTAGCGGGAGTCACGGCCTACAATGAGCAGTTCTTC,CASSLRPLAGVTAYNEQFF
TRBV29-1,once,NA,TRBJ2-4,TGCAGCGTTGTGGGGGGGCGCGCCAAAAACATTCAGTACTTC,CSVVGGRAKNIQYF
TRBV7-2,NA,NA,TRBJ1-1,TGTGCCAGCAGCTTAGGGAGGCCTGAAGCTTTCTTT,CASSLGRPEAFF
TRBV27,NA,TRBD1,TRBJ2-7,TGTGCCAGCAGTTCCCGGGACAGTTTGTCCTTGGCCTACGAGCAGTACTTC,CASSSRDSLSLAYEQYF
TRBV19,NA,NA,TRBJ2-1,TGTGCCAGTAGTAGGGGCAGGGTAAATGAGCAGTTCTTC,CASSRGRVNEQFF
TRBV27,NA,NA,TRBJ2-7,TGTGCCAGCAGTTTATTGGGGGGAAGAAGTTACGAGCAGTACTTC,CASSLLGGRSYEQYF
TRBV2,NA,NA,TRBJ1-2,TGTGCCAGCAGTGAAAGCGGTACAGTCTATGGCTACACCTTC,CASSESGTVYGYTF
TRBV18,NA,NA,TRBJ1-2,TGTGCCAGCTCACCACGTCAGAAGAACTATGGCTACACCTTC,CASSPRQKNYGYTF
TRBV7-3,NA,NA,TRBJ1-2,TGTGCCAGCAGCGCTAATGGAGGGTATGGCTACACCTTC,CASSANGGYGYTF
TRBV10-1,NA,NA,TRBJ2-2,TGCGCCAGCAGTGAGTCGAGAGGAACGAACACCGGGGAGCTGTTTTTT,CASSESRGTNTGELFF
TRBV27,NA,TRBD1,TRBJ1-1,TGTGCCAGCAGTTCAGACAGGGTTAGAGCTTTCTTT,CASSSDRVRAFF
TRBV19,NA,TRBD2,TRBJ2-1,TGTGCCAGTAGTATAGAGACTAGCGGGAGTAGTGAGCAGTTCTTC,CASSIETSGSSEQFF
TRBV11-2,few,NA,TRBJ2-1,TGTGCCAGCAGTTTTCGATCCGCCCCAATTAGCGTCTTC,CASSFRSAPISVF
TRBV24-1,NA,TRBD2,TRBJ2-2,TGTGCCACCAGTGATTCGGGGGGACTCAACACCGGGGAGCTGTTTTTT,CATSDSGGLNTGELFF
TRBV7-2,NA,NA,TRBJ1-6,TGTGCCAGCAGCTTGCAGGGTTTAAGGCATTCACCCCTCCACTTT,CASSLQGLRHSPLHF
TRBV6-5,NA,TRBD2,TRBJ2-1,TGTGCCAGCGCGGGAGCGGCTTCCTACAATGAGCAGTTCTTC,CASAGAASYNEQFF
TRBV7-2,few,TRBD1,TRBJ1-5,TGTGCCAGCAGCTTAGGAGGGGGCGATACCGTTTTGGGCAATCAGCCCCAGCATTTT,CASSLGGGDTVLGNQPQHF
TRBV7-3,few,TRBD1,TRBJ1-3,TGTGCCAGCAGCCAAACAGGGGGCAACTCCGGAAACACCATATATTTT,CASSQTGGNSGNTIYF
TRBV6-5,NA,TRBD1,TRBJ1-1,TGTGCCAGCAAAGGGACAGACACTGAAGCTTTCTTT,CASKGTDTEAFF
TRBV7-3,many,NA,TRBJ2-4,TGTGCCAGCAGCGCCACCGGGGGATTCGTCACAAACATTCAGTACTTC,CASSATGGFVTNIQYF
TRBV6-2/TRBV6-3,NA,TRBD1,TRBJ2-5,TGTGCCAGCAGCTCAGGGGGCGCGCAGACCCAGTACTTC,CASSSGGAQTQYF
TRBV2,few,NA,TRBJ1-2,TGTGCCAGCATCCCCACAGAAGCAAACTATGGCTACACCTTC,CASIPTEANYGYTF
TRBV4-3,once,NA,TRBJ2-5,TGCGCCAGCAGCCAGGGGGGAAACCAAGAGACCCAGTACTTC,CASSQGGNQETQYF
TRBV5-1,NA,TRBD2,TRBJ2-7,TGCGCCAGCAGCGCCCAACTAGCGGGAGATGGCGAGCAGTACTTC,CASSAQLAGDGEQYF
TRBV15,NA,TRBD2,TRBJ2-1,TGTGCCACCAGCATACGGACTAGCGGGGACCATGAGCAGTTCTTC,CATSIRTSGDHEQFF
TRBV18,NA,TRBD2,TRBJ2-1,TGTGCCAGCTCACCGCCGGGACTAGCGGGAGGTGGCGGATACAATGAGCAGTTCTTC,CASSPPGLAGGGGYNEQFF
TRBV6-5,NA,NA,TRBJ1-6,TGTGCCAGCACCCCTCAGGGTAATTCACCCCTCCACTTT,CASTPQGNSPLHF
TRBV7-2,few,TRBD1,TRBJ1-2,TGTGCCAGCAGCTTAGCGTTGACAGGGGGTGGCTACACCTTC,CASSLALTGGGYTF
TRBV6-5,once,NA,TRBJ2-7,TGTGCCAGCAGGACTGAGACAGGTCTACGCGAGCAGTACTTC,CASRTETGLREQYF
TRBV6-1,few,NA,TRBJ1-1,TGTGCCAGCAGTGAAGTTACAGGGAACACTGAAGCTTTCTTT,CASSEVTGNTEAFF
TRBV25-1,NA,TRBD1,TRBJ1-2,TGTGCCAGCAGTGGCCGGGACAGCAAAACTAACTATGGCTACACCTTC,CASSGRDSKTNYGYTF
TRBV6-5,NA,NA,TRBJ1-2,TGTGCCAGCAGTCCCAGTGGCACGAACTATGGCTACACCTTC,CASSPSGTNYGYTF
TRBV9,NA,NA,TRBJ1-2,TGTGCCAGCAGCGTAGACTCAGGGAAGGGCTACACCTTC,CASSVDSGKGYTF
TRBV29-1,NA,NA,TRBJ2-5,TGCAGCGTTGTACGCGAGGGGGGGCGAGAGACCCAGTACTTC,CSVVREGGRETQYF
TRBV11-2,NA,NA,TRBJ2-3,TGTGCCAGCAGCTTCCTAGTCCGGAGGGGCACAGATACGCAGTATTTT,CASSFLVRRGTDTQYF
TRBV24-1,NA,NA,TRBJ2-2,TGTGCCACCAGTGATTCCGCGGGGCAGCCTCTCACCGGGGAGCTGTTTTTT,CATSDSAGQPLTGELFF
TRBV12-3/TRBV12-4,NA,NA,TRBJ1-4,TGTGCCAGCAGCCTTTTGCGTGAAAAACTGTTTTTT,CASSLLREKLFF
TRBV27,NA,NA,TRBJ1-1,TGTGCCAGCAGTTTGGGCAGGGGTCGGACTGAAGCTTTCTTT,CASSLGRGRTEAFF
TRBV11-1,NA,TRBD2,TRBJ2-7,TGTGCCAGCAGCCCCCTGGGGACTAGCGGGATGGACGAGCAGTACTTC,CASSPLGTSGMDEQYF
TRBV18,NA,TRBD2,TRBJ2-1,TGTGCCAGCTCACCTGTACTAGCGGGGGACAATGAGCAGTTCTTC,CASSPVLAGDNEQFF
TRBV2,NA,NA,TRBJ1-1,TGTGCCAGCAGTGACAGGGAGGGGACTGAAGCTTTCTTT,CASSDREGTEAFF
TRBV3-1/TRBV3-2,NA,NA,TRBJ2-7,TGTGCCAGCAGCCAAGGGGGAGCGGGCCTCTCCTACGAGCAGTACTTC,CASSQGGAGLSYEQYF